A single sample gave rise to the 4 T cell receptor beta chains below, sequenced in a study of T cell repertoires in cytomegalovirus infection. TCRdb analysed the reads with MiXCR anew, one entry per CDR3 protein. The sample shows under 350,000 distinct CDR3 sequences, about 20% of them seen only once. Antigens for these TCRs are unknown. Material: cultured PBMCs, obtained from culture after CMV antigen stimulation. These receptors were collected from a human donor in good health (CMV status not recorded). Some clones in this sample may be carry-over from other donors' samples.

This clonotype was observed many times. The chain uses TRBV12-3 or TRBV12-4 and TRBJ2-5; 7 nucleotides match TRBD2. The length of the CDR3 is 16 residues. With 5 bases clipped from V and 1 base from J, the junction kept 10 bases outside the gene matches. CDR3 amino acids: CASSDGAWTSQETQYF. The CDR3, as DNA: TGTGCCAGCAGTGACGGGGCCTGGACTAGCCAAGAGACCCAGTACTTC.

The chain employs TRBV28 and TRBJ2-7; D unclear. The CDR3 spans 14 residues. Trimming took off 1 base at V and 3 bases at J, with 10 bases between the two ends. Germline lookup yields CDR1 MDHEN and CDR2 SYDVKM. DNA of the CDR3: TGTGCCAGCAGTTTATTCGAACAAGACTACGAGCAGTACTTC. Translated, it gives CASSLFEQDYEQYF.

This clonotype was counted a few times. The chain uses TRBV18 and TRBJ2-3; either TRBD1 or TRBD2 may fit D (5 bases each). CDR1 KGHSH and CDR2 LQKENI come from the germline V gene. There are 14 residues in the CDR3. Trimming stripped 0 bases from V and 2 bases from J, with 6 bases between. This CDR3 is CASSPPGTTDTQYF. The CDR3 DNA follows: TGTGCCAGCTCACCACCCGGGACCACAGATACGCAGTATTTT.

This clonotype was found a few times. The CDR3, as DNA: TGTGCCAGCAGTGTTTGGCGGGAGGGCCGGGAGACCCAGTACTTC. This sequence encodes CASSVWREGRETQYF. The gene calls are TRBV6-1 and TRBJ2-5; 9 bases agree with TRBD2. The CDR3 is 15 amino acids. V was pared by 4 bases and J by 5 bases, with 8 bases of the junction left unmatched. Germline values: CDR1 MNHNS, CDR2 SASEGT.